A single sample gave rise to the 16 T cell receptor beta chains below, sequenced in a study of blood T cells in healthy people across ages. Using a J-beta primer mix together with a sample-barcoded 5' primer, a second PCR was run for roughly 7 to 11 cycles. MiXCR, applied by TCRdb to the 5' RACE reads, yields one record per CDR3 protein. This repertoire shows some 1.5 million distinct CDR3 sequences, approximately 28% found once; its top ten account for approximately 7.7%. Sequenced sample: blood. These receptors all stem from a woman aged 25 to 39 in good health.

There are a few counts of this clonotype. The chain carries TRBV28 and TRBJ2-3, with D perhaps matching TRBD1 or TRBD2 (5 bases each). V was shortened by 6 bases and J by 1 base, with 14 bases between the two germline ends. The CDR3 is made up of 15 amino acids. Germline CDR1 MDHEN, CDR2 SYDVKM. CDR3 sequence: CASRSLGVRTDTQYF. As DNA, the CDR3 is TGTGCCAGCAGGTCCCTGGGGGTTCGCACAGATACGCAGTATTTT.

The V gene is TRBV7-9, the J gene TRBJ2-3, with TRBD1 matching 7 bases. CDR1 is SEHNR and CDR2 is FQNEAQ in the germline V gene (reference sequence). The CDR3 totals 15 residues. J lost 0 bases, V lost 7 bases, and 7 bases had no gene match. CDR3 sequence (DNA): TGTGCCAGCAACTTGACAGGGCCCAGCACAGATACGCAGTATTTT. Encoded protein: CASNLTGPSTDTQYF.

As concerns this clonotype: The likely explanation is a read error, given a far larger clone one base away. Written as DNA, the CDR3 is TGTGCCATCAGTGAGTTGGACGAGCTGTACTTC. Amino acids: CAISELDELYF. The gene calls are TRBV10-3 and TRBJ2-4; D call uncertain. Germline values: CDR1 ENHRY, CDR2 SYGVKD. The CDR3 has 11 amino acids. V lost 1 base and J 15 bases, leaving 10 bases between the germline ends.

The genes are TRBV20-1 and TRBJ1-1; D remains unclear. Trimming stripped 3 bases from V and 0 bases from J, with 11 bases between. The V gene's germline CDR1 is DFQATT and CDR2 SNEGSKA (reference sequence). This CDR3 contains 14 residues. The CDR3 region is CSASAPLMNTEAFF. CDR3 nucleotide sequence: TGCAGTGCTAGTGCCCCGCTCATGAACACTGAAGCTTTCTTT.

Note on this clonotype: This may come from a read error, since a much larger clone is one base off. This rearrangement joins TRBV7-9 to TRBJ2-1; 8 bases map to TRBD1. The CDR3 length is 14 residues. Germline values: CDR1 SEHNR, CDR2 FQNEAQ (reference sequence). In DNA, the CDR3 is TGTGCCAGCAGCTTAACGACAGGGGACAATGAGCAGCACTTC. Translating gives CASSLTTGDNEQHF.

The rearrangement uses TRBV28 and TRBJ2-2; TRBD1 is a possible D gene (6 bases). CDR3 size: 13 residues. Deletions cut 6 bases from V and 7 bases from J, with 12 bases between. Per germline, CDR1 MDHEN and CDR2 SYDVKM. DNA for the CDR3: TGTGCCAGCAGATTACAGGGTGGCGGGGAGCTGTTTTTT. Translating it yields CASRLQGGGELFF.

Written as DNA, the CDR3 is TGTGCCAGCAGTTTATCCGCCAGTACCGGGACAGGGGCCCCCTACGAGCAGTACTTC. Amino acids: CASSLSASTGTGAPYEQYF. The genes are TRBV27 and TRBJ2-7, with 10 bases identical to TRBD1. CDR1 is MNHEY, CDR2 SMNVEV, per germline (reference sequence). CDR3 length: 19 residues. V lost 0 bases, J lost 2 bases, and 13 bases stayed unmatched.

Note on this clonotype: Being one base from a much bigger clone, this may be a read error. The gene calls are TRBV7-2 and TRBJ2-1; D gene ambiguous. The CDR3 has 12 amino acids. Deletions cut 8 bases from V and 8 bases from J, with 13 bases between. Per the germline V gene, CDR1 is SGHTA and CDR2 is FQGNSA. The CDR3 is CASASSNYEQFF. In DNA, the CDR3 is TGTGCCAGCGCCTCCTCTAACTATGAGCAGTTCTTC.

This clonotype was counted once. This rearrangement joins TRBV28 to TRBJ2-7; 9 bases are shared with TRBD1. V lost 5 bases, J lost 7 bases, and 12 bases stayed unmatched. CDR1 is MDHEN, CDR2 SYDVKM, per germline. This CDR3 is 15 amino acids long. CDR3 region: CASSTGQGLLREQYF. The CDR3 bases are TGTGCCAGCAGTACAGGACAGGGGCTATTGAGGGAGCAGTACTTC.

Comments on this clonotype: Since a much larger clone is just one base distant, this may be a read error. The chain recombines TRBV10-3 with TRBJ2-5; either TRBD1 or TRBD2 may fit D (5 bases each). This CDR3 is 13 amino acids long. The germline V gene encodes CDR1 ENHRY and CDR2 SYGVKD. As DNA, the CDR3 is TGTACCACCTCGGTGGGGGAAGGAGAGACCCAGTACTTC. It codes for CTTSVGEGETQYF.

This sequence joins TRBV20-1 and TRBJ2-5; 12 bases map to TRBD2. V shed 1 base and J 5 bases; nucleotides not matched to a gene: 8. This CDR3 contains 16 residues. Germline CDR1 and CDR2: DFQATT and SNEGSKA (reference sequence). DNA for the CDR3: TGCAGTGCTAGAGCCCCTAGCGGGAGGGTATGGGAGACCCAGTACTTC. It is translated as CSARAPSGRVWETQYF.

This clonotype was recorded many times. CDR3 nucleotides: TGTGCCAGCAGTGATCCCTTCCGACAGGGAGTCAAAGAGACCCAGTACTTC. Residues: CASSDPFRQGVKETQYF. The rearrangement joins TRBV25-1 to TRBJ2-5; TRBD1 aligns across 7 bases. CDR3 length equals 17 residues. Germline CDR1 is MGHDK and CDR2 is SYGVNS. The J segment lost 3 bases and the V segment lost 3 bases, leaving 13 bases of the junction unmatched.

V usage is TRBV14 and J usage is TRBJ2-4; D is perhaps TRBD2 (6 bases). The V gene's germline CDR1 is SGHDN and CDR2 FVKESK. V lost 1 base and J lost 13, with 11 bases in between. The CDR3 covers 12 residues. The CDR3 DNA follows: TGTGCCAGCAGCCAAGGGTATGGGAGGCAGTACTTC. Residues: CASSQGYGRQYF.

This clonotype was seen more than once but under ten times. The V and J genes are TRBV9 and TRBJ2-1; 10 nucleotides line up with TRBD2. The CDR3 is 17 residues long. The junction had 12 bases not matched to a gene; V was cut back by 4 bases and J by 5 bases. The V gene's germline CDR1 is SGDLS and CDR2 YYNGEE. CDR3 sequence (DNA): TGTGCCAGCAGCCCGGGGGCTAGCGGGAGCTACCACAATGAGCAGTTCTTC. Protein: CASSPGASGSYHNEQFF.

In its sample, this clonotype was seen a few times. The J gene is TRBJ2-7, the V gene TRBV5-1, with TRBD2 as a possible D gene (6 bases). The CDR3 covers 15 residues. CDR1 is SGHRS, CDR2 YFSETQ, per germline. Trimming shortened V by 3 bases and J by 3 bases, and 16 bases separated the two germline ends. The CDR3 loop is CASSSFGGQVYEQYF. CDR3 DNA: TGCGCCAGCAGCTCGTTTGGAGGGCAGGTCTACGAGCAGTACTTC.

This clonotype was recorded a few times. The chain is built from TRBV5-1 and TRBJ2-1; 10 bases are a match to TRBD2. This CDR3 contains 16 residues. The germline V gene has CDR1 SGHRS and CDR2 YFSETQ. Trimming removed 2 bases from V and 8 bases from J; junction bases left unmatched: 10. CDR3 residues: CASSFKLAGAWDEQFF. CDR3 DNA sequence: TGCGCCAGCAGCTTTAAGCTAGCGGGGGCGTGGGATGAGCAGTTCTTC.